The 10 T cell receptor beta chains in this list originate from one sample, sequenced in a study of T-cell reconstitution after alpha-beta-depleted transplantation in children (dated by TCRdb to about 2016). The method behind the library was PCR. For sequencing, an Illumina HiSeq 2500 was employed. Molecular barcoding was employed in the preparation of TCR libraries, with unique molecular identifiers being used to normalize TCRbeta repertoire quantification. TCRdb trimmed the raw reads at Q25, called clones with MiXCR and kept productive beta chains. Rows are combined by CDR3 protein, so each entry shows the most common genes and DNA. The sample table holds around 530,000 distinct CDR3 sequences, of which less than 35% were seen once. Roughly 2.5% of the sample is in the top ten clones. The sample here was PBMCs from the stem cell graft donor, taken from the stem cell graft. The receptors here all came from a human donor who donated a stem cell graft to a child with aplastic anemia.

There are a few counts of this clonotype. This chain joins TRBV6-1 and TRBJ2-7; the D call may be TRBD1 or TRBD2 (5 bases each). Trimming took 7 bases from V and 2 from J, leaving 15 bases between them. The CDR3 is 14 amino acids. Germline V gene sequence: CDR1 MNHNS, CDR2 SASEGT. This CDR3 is CASISGTVPYEQYF. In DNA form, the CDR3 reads TGTGCCAGCATCTCTGGGACGGTCCCCTACGAGCAGTACTTC.

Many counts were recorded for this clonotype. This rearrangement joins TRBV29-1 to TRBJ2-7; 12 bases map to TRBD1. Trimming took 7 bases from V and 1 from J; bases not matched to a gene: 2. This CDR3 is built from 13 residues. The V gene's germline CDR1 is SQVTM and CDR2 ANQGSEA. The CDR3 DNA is TGCAGCGGGGGACAGGGGGCATCCTACGAGCAGTACTTC. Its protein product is CSGGQGASYEQYF.

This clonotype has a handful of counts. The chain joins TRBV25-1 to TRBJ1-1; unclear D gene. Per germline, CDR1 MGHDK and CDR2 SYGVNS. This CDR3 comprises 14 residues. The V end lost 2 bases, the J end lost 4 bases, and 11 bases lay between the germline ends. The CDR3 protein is CASSERALSTEAFF. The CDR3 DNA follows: TGTGCCAGCAGTGAACGTGCACTTAGCACTGAAGCTTTCTTT.

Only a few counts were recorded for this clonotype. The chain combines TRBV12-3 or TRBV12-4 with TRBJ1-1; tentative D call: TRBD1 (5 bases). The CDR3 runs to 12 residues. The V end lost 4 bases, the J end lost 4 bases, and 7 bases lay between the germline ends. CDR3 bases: TGTGCCAGCAGTTCCCAGGGCACTGAAGCTTTCTTT. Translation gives CASSSQGTEAFF.

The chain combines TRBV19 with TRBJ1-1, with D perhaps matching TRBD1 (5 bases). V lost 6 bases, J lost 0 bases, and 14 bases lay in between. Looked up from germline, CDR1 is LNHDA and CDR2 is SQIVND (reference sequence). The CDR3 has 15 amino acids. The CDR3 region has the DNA TGTGCCAGTAGCCCGAACAGGCCTTTGAACACTGAAGCTTTCTTT. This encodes CASSPNRPLNTEAFF.

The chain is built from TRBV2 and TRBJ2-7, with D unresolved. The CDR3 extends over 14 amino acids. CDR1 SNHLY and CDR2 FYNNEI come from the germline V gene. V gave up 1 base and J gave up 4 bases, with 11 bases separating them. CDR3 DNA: TGTGCCAGCAGTGAAGAGGTAATCCTGTACGAGCAGTACTTC. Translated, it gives CASSEEVILYEQYF.

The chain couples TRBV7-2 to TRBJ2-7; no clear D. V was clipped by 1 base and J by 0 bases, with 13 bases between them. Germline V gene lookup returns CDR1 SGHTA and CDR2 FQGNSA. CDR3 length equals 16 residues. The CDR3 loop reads CASSLVPEGSSYEQYF. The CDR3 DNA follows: TGTGCCAGCAGCTTAGTTCCGGAAGGCAGCTCCTACGAGCAGTACTTC.

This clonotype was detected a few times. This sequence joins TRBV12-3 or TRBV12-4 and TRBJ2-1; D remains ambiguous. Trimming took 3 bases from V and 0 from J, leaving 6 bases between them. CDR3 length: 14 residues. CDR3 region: CASSFRSSYNEQFF. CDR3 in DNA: TGTGCCAGCAGTTTCCGTAGCTCCTACAATGAGCAGTTCTTC.

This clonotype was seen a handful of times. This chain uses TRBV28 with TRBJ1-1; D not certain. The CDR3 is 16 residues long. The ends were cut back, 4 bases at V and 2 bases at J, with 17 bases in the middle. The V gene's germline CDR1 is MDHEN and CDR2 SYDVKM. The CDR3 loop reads CASSSTPGRSNTEAFF. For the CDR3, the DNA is TGTGCCAGCAGTTCCACTCCCGGGAGGTCTAACACTGAAGCTTTCTTT.

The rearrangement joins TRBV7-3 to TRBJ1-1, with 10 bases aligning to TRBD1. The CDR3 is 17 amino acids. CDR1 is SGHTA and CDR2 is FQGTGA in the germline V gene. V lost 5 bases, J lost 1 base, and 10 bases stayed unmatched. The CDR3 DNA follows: TGTGCCAGCAGCCGCACGACCCGGGACAGGGGGAACACTGAAGCTTTCTTT. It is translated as CASSRTTRDRGNTEAFF.